The 20 T cell receptor beta chains reported below all come from one sample, sequenced in a study of cytomegalovirus exposure and HLA in healthy donors. With 60 Vbeta and 13 Jbeta primers, the PCR was carried out. The table came from immunoSEQ multiplex PCR; TCRdb's copy has only in-frame clones and leaves some out. The table for this sample gives about 99,000 clones. The sequenced material came from PBMCs. These receptors originate from a man aged 35 to 55 in good health and CMV-seronegative.

J is TRBJ2-5 and V is TRBV7-8; TRBD2 matches 16 bases. Near its end, the DNA agrees better with TRBJ2-7, so the J call may be wrong. Germline V gene data show CDR1 as SGHVS and CDR2 as FQNEAQ. This CDR3 has 15 residues. CDR3: CASSPGTSGGVEQYF. CDR3 coding DNA: TGTGCCAGCAGCCCCGGGACTAGCGGGGGGGTCGAGCAGTACTTC.

The rearrangement links TRBV5-4 to TRBJ1-2, with 8 bases identical to TRBD1. The V gene end was trimmed by 4 bases and the J gene end by 4 bases; junction bases not matched to a gene: 9. Germline V gene data show CDR1 as SGHNT and CDR2 as YYREEE (reference sequence). The CDR3 is 15 residues long. Written as DNA, the CDR3 is TGTGCCAGCAGCCCCGGACAGGGAGGAGGCTATGGCTACACCTTC. Its protein is CASSPGQGGGYGYTF.

The chain has TRBV5-4 and TRBJ2-2; 9 nucleotides agree with TRBD1. Trimming cost V 1 base and J 0 bases; bases outside gene matches: 10. The CDR3 runs to 19 residues. Germline CDR1 is SGHNT and CDR2 is YYREEE (reference sequence). The CDR3 DNA reads as TGTGCCAGCAGCTTGTGGGGGCCAGGGACAGGGCCGAACACCGGGGAGCTGTTTTTT. Its protein is CASSLWGPGTGPNTGELFF.

The V and J genes are TRBV28 and TRBJ2-7, with D maybe TRBD2 (5 bases). V was cut by 5 bases and J by 0 bases, with 5 bases left in between. The CDR3 has 12 residues. Germline CDR1 is MDHEN and CDR2 is SYDVKM. CDR3 bases: TGTGCCAGCAGTACTAGCTCCTACGAGCAGTACTTC. It yields the protein CASSTSSYEQYF.

V usage is TRBV7-9 and J usage is TRBJ2-7; D uncertain. CDR1 is SEHNR, CDR2 FQNEAQ, per germline (reference sequence). The CDR3 spans 13 residues. Deletions cut 1 base from V and 3 bases from J, with 7 bases between. The CDR3 coding sequence is TGTGCCAGCAGCTTAGGAACAGTCTACGAGCAGTACTTC. Amino acid sequence: CASSLGTVYEQYF.

This chain uses TRBV6-1 with TRBJ2-7; 8 bases line up with TRBD2. The V gene end was trimmed by 7 bases and the J gene end by 3 bases; junction bases not matched to a gene: 11. Germline lookup yields CDR1 MNHNS and CDR2 SASEGT. CDR3 length: 15 amino acids. The CDR3 nucleotides are TGTGCCAGCAAGTCGGGAGGGCCTCCAAGCTACGAGCAGTACTTC. As protein: CASKSGGPPSYEQYF.

The rearrangement joins TRBV7-2 to TRBJ1-5; 7 bases are a match to TRBD1. This CDR3 comprises 13 residues. With 3 bases clipped from V and 4 bases from J, the junction kept 0 bases outside the gene matches. CDR1 is SGHTA, CDR2 FQGNSA, per germline. The CDR3 here is CASSLTGNQPQHF. CDR3 in DNA: TGTGCCAGCAGCTTGACAGGGAATCAGCCCCAGCATTTT.

The chain recombines TRBV19 with TRBJ2-1; 9 bases agree with TRBD1. Trimming cost V 3 bases and J 3 bases; bases outside gene matches: 6. The CDR3 totals 16 residues. Germline lookup yields CDR1 LNHDA and CDR2 SQIVND (reference sequence). The CDR3 here is CASSMPGTGSYNEQFF. The CDR3 DNA reads TGTGCCAGTAGTATGCCCGGGACAGGGAGCTACAATGAGCAGTTCTTC.

CDR3 sequence (DNA): TGTGCCAGCAGCTTAGAACGGGGAGGGCAGTTCTTC. This encodes CASSLERGGQFF. V usage is TRBV11-2 and J usage is TRBJ2-1; D perhaps matches TRBD2 (6 bases). Germline CDR1 is SGHAT and CDR2 is FQNNGV. The CDR3 runs to 12 residues. The germline V and J ends were trimmed by 0 bases and 12 bases, with 9 bases remaining between them.

This chain connects TRBV9 to TRBJ2-1; 13 positions match TRBD2. CDR1 and CDR2 from the germline V gene are SGDLS and YYNGEE. The length of the CDR3 is 19 residues. The V and J ends lost 4 bases and 0 bases, in that order; junction bases with no gene match: 10. As DNA, the CDR3 is TGTGCCAGCAGCTTCCCGACTAGCGGGAGGCCCAGCTCCTACAATGAGCAGTTCTTC. It is translated as CASSFPTSGRPSSYNEQFF.

The CDR3 DNA reads as TGTGCCAGCAGCCCGGGACAGGCTTATGAAAAACTGTTTTTT. Protein product: CASSPGQAYEKLFF. This sequence joins TRBV28 and TRBJ1-4; 8 bases are shared with TRBD1. This CDR3 is built from 14 residues. Germline V gene sequence: CDR1 MDHEN, CDR2 SYDVKM. Losses at the gene ends were 6 bases for V and 6 bases for J; bases not matched to a gene: 6.

The genes are TRBV19 and TRBJ1-5; unclear D gene. V lost 3 bases, J lost 7 bases, and 13 bases lay in between. Germline CDR1 and CDR2: LNHDA and SQIVND (reference sequence). The CDR3 spans 14 residues. CDR3: CASSIIRVSQPQHF. For the CDR3, the DNA is TGTGCCAGTAGTATTATCCGGGTATCCCAGCCCCAGCATTTT. Drawing the rest from reference TRBV19 and TRBJ1-5, the complete variable domain is DGGITQSPKYLFRKEGQNVTLSCEQNLNHDAMYWYRQDPGQGLRLIYYSQIVNDFQKGDIAEGYSVSREKKESFPLTVTSAQKNPTAFYLCASSIIRVSQPQHFGDGTRLSIL.

The chain couples TRBV29-1 to TRBJ2-7, with a weak D call TRBD2 (6 bases). The CDR3 runs to 13 residues. Trimming removed 7 bases from V and 7 bases from J, with 20 bases in between. Germline V gene sequence: CDR1 SQVTM, CDR2 ANQGSEA. The CDR3 here is CSGRGPAGAEQYF. CDR3 DNA: TGCAGCGGGAGGGGACCAGCGGGCGCGGAGCAGTACTTC.

The chain links TRBV11-2 to TRBJ2-7; maybe TRBD1 (5 bases). This CDR3 spans 14 amino acids. With 5 bases removed from V and 0 bases from J, the gap between germline ends came to 11 bases. Germline CDR1 reads SGHAT; CDR2 reads FQNNGV. CDR3 bases: TGTGCCAGCAGCCCCAGGACATCCTCCTACGAGCAGTACTTC. Translated, it gives CASSPRTSSYEQYF.

The CDR3 DNA reads TGCGCCAGCAGCCCGGGGACTAGCGGGAGGCGACGGTTAGATACGCAGTATTTT. It translates to CASSPGTSGRRRLDTQYF. This rearrangement joins TRBV5-1 to TRBJ2-3; TRBD2 agrees at 15 bases. The CDR3 covers 18 residues. CDR1 and CDR2 from the germline V gene are SGHRS and YFSETQ. V gave up 4 bases and J gave up 5 bases; unmatched junction bases: 11.

The chain uses TRBV30 and TRBJ1-2, with 8 bases aligning to TRBD1. The CDR3 spans 14 residues. Germline assignment: CDR1 GTSNPN and CDR2 SVGIG (reference sequence). The trim removed 4 bases at V and 1 base at J, leaving 5 bases unmatched. The CDR3 DNA reads TGTGCCTGGAAAGGACAGGGAGTTAACTATGGCTACACCTTC. This sequence encodes CAWKGQGVNYGYTF.

The rearrangement joins TRBV27 to TRBJ2-6; 8 bases agree with TRBD1. Germline CDR1 reads MNHEY; CDR2 reads SMNVEV (reference sequence). This CDR3 comprises 17 residues. With V trimmed by 5 bases and J by 2 bases, 8 bases remained unmatched. The CDR3 DNA reads as TGTGCCAGCAGTCCAACCCAGGGGGCGCCTGGGGCCAACGTCCTGACTTTC. Encoded protein: CASSPTQGAPGANVLTF.

A word on this clone: Other DNA sequences within the sample encode an identical CDR3. The chain uses TRBV14 and TRBJ2-6; TRBD2 is a possible D gene (5 bases). Germline assignment: CDR1 SGHDN and CDR2 FVKESK. This CDR3 comprises 16 residues. V was trimmed by 3 bases and J by 1 base, leaving 10 bases between them. This chain's CDR3 is CASSQASGSGANVLTF. CDR3 bases: TGTGCCAGCAGCCAGGCTTCGGGATCTGGGGCCAACGTCCTGACTTTC.

The V gene is TRBV2, the J gene TRBJ2-7; D is undetermined. CDR3 length equals 14 residues. V lost 7 bases to trimming and J lost 4 bases, with 17 bases between them. The germline V gene encodes CDR1 SNHLY and CDR2 FYNNEI. The chain's CDR3 is CASTTLGASYEQYF. The DNA for the CDR3 is TGTGCCAGCACCACCCTTGGCGCTAGTTACGAGCAGTACTTC.

The chain links TRBV30 to TRBJ1-6; 8 nucleotides line up with TRBD1. The CDR3 has 16 amino acids. V shed 0 bases, J shed 7 bases, and the junction held 8 bases outside the gene matches. CDR1 GTSNPN and CDR2 SVGIG come from the germline V gene (reference sequence). CDR3 loop: CAWSVLTGTGNSPLHF. CDR3 in DNA: TGTGCCTGGAGTGTACTAACCGGGACAGGAAATTCACCCCTCCACTTT.